Following are 17 T cell receptor beta chains from one sample sequenced in a study of spatial heterogeneity in lung cancer. Notes on the study in general: It was found that expanded intratumoral alpha and beta TCR counts tracked tumor mutation counts.

Time point here: sample taken at primary tumor resection. Via MiXCR, TCRdb re-called the 5' RACE reads, giving one row per CDR3 protein. This table holds just under 4,000 distinct CDR3 sequences, roughly two fifths found once. Antigens for these TCRs are unknown. Sequenced material: lung tumor tissue, taken at surgery. Every receptor here comes from a male donor with early-stage non-small cell lung cancer.

V gene TRBV18 combines with J gene TRBJ2-5; D is undetermined. The V gene lost 3 bases and the J gene lost 4 bases, with 6 bases spanning the gap. The CDR3 length is 12 residues. Germline CDR1 and CDR2: KGHSH and LQKENI. The CDR3 region is CASSPSVETQYF. CDR3 DNA: TGTGCCAGCTCACCCTCGGTAGAGACCCAGTACTTC. The whole variable domain, filled in from reference TRBV18 and TRBJ2-5, reads NAGVMQNPRHLVRRRGQEARLRCSPMKGHSHVYWYRQLPEEGLKFMVYLQKENIIDESGMPKERFSAEFPKEGPSILRIQQVVRGDSAAYFCASSPSVETQYFGPGTRLLVL.

CDR3 in amino acids: CASSILGGLNAYEQYF. The CDR3 nucleotides are TGTGCCAGTAGTATTCTGGGGGGACTGAATGCCTACGAGCAGTACTTC. The chain carries TRBV19 and TRBJ2-7, with D tentatively TRBD2 (6 bases). Per the germline V gene, CDR1 is LNHDA and CDR2 is SQIVND (reference sequence). The CDR3 covers 16 residues. Trimming cost V 3 bases and J 2 bases, with 17 bases left between them.

The chain links TRBV6-2 or TRBV6-3 to TRBJ2-3, with 11 bases identical to TRBD2. The ends lost 6 bases at V and 8 bases at J; junction bases unmatched: 10. The V gene's germline CDR1 is MNHEY and CDR2 SVGEGT. CDR3 length: 15 amino acids. The CDR3 nucleotides are TGTGCCAGCAGCCCGGGACTAGCGGTTCAAGGTACGCAGTATTTT. Encoded protein: CASSPGLAVQGTQYF.

J is TRBJ2-5 and V is TRBV6-2 or TRBV6-3; 9 bases are shared with TRBD2. The CDR3 totals 18 residues. Trimming cost V 6 bases and J 4 bases; bases outside gene matches: 18. Germline V gene data show CDR1 as MNHEY and CDR2 as SVGEGT. The DNA of the CDR3 is TGTGCCAGCAGCCACGCATACCAGGTAGCGGGGGTCTCAGAGACCCAGTACTTC. The encoded protein is CASSHAYQVAGVSETQYF.

V usage is TRBV11-2 and J usage is TRBJ2-7, with D perhaps matching TRBD2 (5 bases). Germline V gives CDR1 SGHAT, CDR2 FQNNGV. The V end was cut by 5 bases, the J end by 2 bases, with 13 bases between. The CDR3 runs to 14 residues. The DNA of the CDR3 is TGTGCCAGCAGCACAAGAGGACTTACCTACGAGCAGTACTTC. Residues: CASSTRGLTYEQYF.

CDR3 coding DNA: TGTGCCAGCAGTTACTCCGGGACTAGCGGCTACGAGCAGTACTTC. It codes for CASSYSGTSGYEQYF. The rearrangement uses TRBV6-5 and TRBJ2-7; TRBD2 matches 11 bases. CDR3 length: 15 residues. Germline CDR1 MNHEY, CDR2 SVGAGI. Trimming took 0 bases from V and 3 from J; bases not matched to a gene: 1.

By share, this clonotype ranks as medium-sized. The rearrangement joins TRBV6-5 to TRBJ2-3; the match to TRBD2 covers 12 bases. After removal of 6 bases from V and 4 bases from J, the junction contained 5 bases not matched to a gene. Germline lookup yields CDR1 MNHEY and CDR2 SVGAGI. This CDR3 has 15 amino acids. The CDR3 region has the DNA TGTGCCAGCAGATCACTAGCGGGAGGCCCAGATACGCAGTATTTT. Translation: CASRSLAGGPDTQYF.

V usage is TRBV3-1 and J usage is TRBJ2-7; D gene unclear. Trimming stripped 2 bases from V and 1 base from J, with 12 bases between. Germline V gene lookup returns CDR1 LGHDT and CDR2 YNNKEL (reference sequence). The CDR3 spans 15 residues. The CDR3 DNA follows: TGTGCCAGCAGCCAAAATCTGGGCGCTTCCTACGAGCAGTACTTC. Amino acid sequence: CASSQNLGASYEQYF.

This clonotype is deemed medium-sized. The chain has TRBV7-9 and TRBJ1-1, with D uncertain. The V end lost 2 bases, the J end lost 4 bases, and 14 bases lay between the germline ends. Germline CDR1 SEHNR, CDR2 FQNEAQ (reference sequence). The CDR3 has 15 residues. In nucleotides, the CDR3 is TGTGCCAGCAGCTTACTGAGGGCGGGAGGCACTGAAGCTTTCTTT. It yields the protein CASSLLRAGGTEAFF.

This clonotype was detected only once. This chain joins TRBV13 and TRBJ2-7; 7 positions agree with TRBD1. J was trimmed by 2 bases and V by 4 bases; bases with no gene match: 2. Germline V gene data show CDR1 as PRHDT and CDR2 as FYEKMQ (reference sequence). The CDR3 has 13 amino acids. CDR3 bases: TGTGCCAGCAGCTACGACAGGGCCTACGAGCAGTACTTC. It yields the protein CASSYDRAYEQYF.

This clonotype is classed as medium-sized (0.01 to 0.1%). The chain links TRBV7-9 to TRBJ2-5; D tentatively fits TRBD1 or TRBD2 (5 bases each). The length of the CDR3 is 18 residues. V shed 5 bases and J shed 5 bases, with 27 bases lying between them. CDR1 is SEHNR, CDR2 FQNEAQ, per germline (reference sequence). The CDR3 DNA reads as TGTGCCAGCAGCCCCGTTCGGGAATCAGGGTACGTGGGTGAGACCCAGTACTTC. Protein: CASSPVRESGYVGETQYF. Using reference TRBV7-9 and TRBJ2-5 for the parts outside the CDR3, the full variable domain is DTGVSQNPRHKITKRGQNVTFRCDPISEHNRLYWYRQTLGQGPEFLTYFQNEAQLEKSRLLSDRFSAERPKGSFSTLEIQRTEQGDSAMYLCASSPVRESGYVGETQYFGPGTRLLVL.

This sequence joins TRBV7-6 and TRBJ2-1, with 10 bases identical to TRBD2. In germline, CDR1 is SGHVS, CDR2 FNYEAQ. V lost 3 bases and J lost 0; bases outside the gene matches: 2. The CDR3 is made up of 16 amino acids. The CDR3 loop reads CASSFLAGDSYNEQFF. The CDR3 DNA reads as TGTGCCAGCAGCTTTCTAGCGGGGGACTCCTACAATGAGCAGTTCTTC.

This clonotype was counted a few times. CDR3 coding DNA: TGTGCCATCAGCGGGGGACTAGCGGAAAACAATGAGCAGTTCTTC. It encodes CAISGGLAENNEQFF. The chain recombines TRBV10-3 with TRBJ2-1, with 11 bases that match TRBD2. Germline CDR1 reads ENHRY; CDR2 reads SYGVKD. This CDR3 has 15 amino acids. J lost 5 bases, V lost 6 bases, and 6 bases had no gene match.

CDR3 bases: TGTGCCAGCAGCTGGAATTCGGGGGCTTACAATGAGCAGTTCTTC. Its translation is CASSWNSGAYNEQFF. The gene calls are TRBV7-2 and TRBJ2-1, with D perhaps being TRBD1 or TRBD2 (6 bases each). Trimming took 4 bases from V and 4 from J, leaving 14 bases between them. The CDR3 loop spans 15 amino acids. Germline V lookup: CDR1 SGHTA, CDR2 FQGNSA.

This clonotype was recorded once. This chain links TRBV24-1 with TRBJ1-1; 11 positions agree with TRBD1. CDR3 length: 15 residues. The junction had 4 bases not matched to a gene; V was cut back by 7 bases and J by 1 base. The germline CDR1 and CDR2 sequences are KGHDR and SFDVKD. CDR3 loop: CATSGQGAQNTEAFF. CDR3 nucleotides: TGTGCCACCAGCGGACAGGGGGCCCAGAACACTGAAGCTTTCTTT.

The CDR3 loop is CASSGVWDSSSTDTQYF. In nucleotides, the CDR3 is TGTGCCAGCAGTGGAGTCTGGGACAGCTCTAGCACAGATACGCAGTATTTT. The chain recombines TRBV4-2 with TRBJ2-3, with 7 bases lining up with TRBD1. Germline lookup yields CDR1 LGHNA and CDR2 YNFKEQ. V shed 6 bases, J shed 0 bases, and the junction held 12 bases outside the gene matches. The CDR3 sequence is 17 residues long.

The chain has TRBV4-2 and TRBJ1-5; 8 positions match TRBD1. The CDR3 runs to 18 residues. J was trimmed by 0 bases and V by 1 base; bases with no gene match: 8. The germline V gene encodes CDR1 LGHNA and CDR2 YNFKEQ. The CDR3 loop is CASSQAFGQGDSNQPQHF. The CDR3 DNA reads as TGTGCCAGCAGCCAAGCCTTTGGACAGGGAGATAGCAATCAGCCCCAGCATTTT.